This record looks at one T cell receptor (beta chain) sequence and its context. The entry originates in a study of blood T cell repertoires in COVID-19. For the study at large: The study drew acute and convalescent COVID-19 samples from the United States, Italy and Spain. Sample material is recorded as cDNA or gDNA derived from T cells, B-cell-depleted T cells, or PBMCs.

The V gene end was trimmed by 5 bases and the J gene end by 6 bases; junction bases not matched to a gene: 6. Germline V gives CDR1 MNHEY, CDR2 SVGEGT. The CDR3 contains 14 residues. Study processing details: Estimates of nucleated cell counts were drawn from the amplification of reference gene primers. Profiled with immunoSEQ multiplex PCR; TCRdb holds only in-frame clones, not every one. That table is the source of V, J and clone size, and D and trimming were worked out from the DNA. The sample lists some 140,000 clones, about four fifths occurring once. This clonotype was obtained from a woman of 80 years or more with acute or convalescent COVID-19. The V call is TRBV6-2 or TRBV6-3, the J call TRBJ1-2, with 10 bases that match TRBD1. The sample comprised peripheral blood. CDR3 residues: CASSAGTGENGYTF. The CDR3, as DNA: TGTGCCAGCAGTGCCGGGACAGGGGAGAATGGCTACACCTTC.